A selection of T cell receptor beta chains follows, all from one sample in a study of technical replicates of blood from several donors. Data came from immunoSEQ multiplex PCR; TCRdb stores just in-frame clones and leaves some out. There are some 83,000 clones in the sample; approximately 93% occur only once, and 0.41% lies in the top ten. The material sequenced was T cells isolated from PBMCs. The source of these receptors is a human donor in good health. CDR3s include the opening cysteine and the closing phenylalanine or tryptophan. D genes are given only for firm matches. Where a row states a size, it is once, few, many or the class of an expanded clone; other rows omit it.

-,14,TRBJ2-1,TRBV19,TRBD2,TGTGCCAGTAGTAGCGGGAGGATTATGGGTGAGCAGTTCTTC,CASSSGRIMGEQFF
once,15,TRBJ2-3,TRBV7-9,TRBD2,TGTGCCAGCAGCTGGACTAGCGGGAGTGCAGATACGCAGTATTTT,CASSWTSGSADTQYF
few,16,TRBJ1-2,TRBV28,TRBD1,TGTGCCAGCAGCGCGACAGGGGATGGATTAGACTATGGCTACACCTTC,CASSATGDGLDYGYTF
-,18,TRBJ2-7,TRBV13,TRBD2,TGTGCCAGCAGCTTACGGTTGGGGCTAGCGGGAGGTGGGTACGAGCAGTACTTC,CASSLRLGLAGGGYEQYF
-,16,TRBJ2-1,TRBV9,TRBD2,TGTGCCAGCAGCTTTCGTGAGCGGGAAAAGGACAATGAGCAGTTCTTC,CASSFREREKDNEQFF
once,14,TRBJ2-1,TRBV19,TRBD2,TGTGCCACCCAGACTAGCGGGAGGGCTAATGAGCAGTTCTTC,CATQTSGRANEQFF
-,11,TRBJ1-1,TRBV30,-,TGTGCCTGGCAGGGGACCACTGAAGCTTTCTTT,CAWQGTTEAFF
-,15,TRBJ1-3,TRBV28,-,TGTGCCGGCCAAAGTGGAGGAGCCGGCGGGAACACCATATATTTT,CAGQSGGAGGNTIYF
-,16,TRBJ2-2,TRBV9,-,TGTGCCAGCAGCGTAGGAGGGACATGGAACACCGGGGAGCTGTTTTTT,CASSVGGTWNTGELFF
-,16,TRBJ1-1,TRBV5-6,-,TGTGCCAGCAGCCCTAGATCGAGTTATTGGTACACTGAAGCTTTCTTT,CASSPRSSYWYTEAFF
-,13,TRBJ1-1,TRBV7-9,TRBD1,TGTGCCAGCAGCTTTACCCCAGGACAGGGGACTTTCTTT,CASSFTPGQGTFF
-,15,TRBJ2-3,TRBV6-5,-,TGTGCCAGCAGTGGATGGGACATTAGCACAGATACGCAGTATTTT,CASSGWDISTDTQYF
-,13,TRBJ2-7,TRBV11-2,-,TGTGCCAGCAGCTTGTCAGGAATCTACGAGCAGTACTTC,CASSLSGIYEQYF
-,14,TRBJ1-1,TRBV19,-,TGTGCCAGTACCACTCGGGGGGGTGCTACTGAAGCTTTCTTT,CASTTRGGATEAFF
once,14,TRBJ1-2,TRBV19,-,TGTGCCAGTAGCAACAGGGTCCTGAACTATGGCTACACCTTC,CASSNRVLNYGYTF
-,14,TRBJ1-1,TRBV5-1,TRBD1,TGCGCCAGCAAGGACAGGGAAGGGCTCACTGAAGCTTTCTTT,CASKDREGLTEAFF
-,11,TRBJ2-3,TRBV30,-,TGTGCCTGGAGCTCAGTAGATACGCAGTATTTT,CAWSSVDTQYF
-,18,TRBJ2-7,TRBV7-8,-,TGTGCCAGCAGCTTAGCGGCGTGGCGGTCCCCTCTCGTTTACGAGCAGTACTTC,CASSLAAWRSPLVYEQYF
-,15,TRBJ2-1,TRBV5-4,TRBD2,TGTGCCAGCAGCTTGGTGGGGGACTATTACAATGAGCAGTTCTTC,CASSLVGDYYNEQFF
-,14,TRBJ1-2,TRBV6-5,-,TGTGCCAGCAGCCTCCTGGCAGGGGTTCATGGCTACACCTTC,CASSLLAGVHGYTF
-,12,TRBJ2-2,TRBV9,-,TGTGCCAGCAGCGTAGACGGCGGGGAGCTGTTTTTT,CASSVDGGELFF
-,15,TRBJ2-5,TRBV5-1,-,TGCGCCAGCAGCCTTCTATACAGGGATCAAGAGACCCAGTACTTC,CASSLLYRDQETQYF
once,16,TRBJ2-2,TRBV4-2,TRBD1,TGTGCCAGCAGCCAATCGCCTCAGGGGGAAGCCGGGGAGCTGTTTTTT,CASSQSPQGEAGELFF
-,15,TRBJ2-1,TRBV6-5,-,TGTGCCAGCACCGCCAAGAGGCTTCTCTACAATGAGCAGTTCTTC,CASTAKRLLYNEQFF
-,21,TRBJ1-5,TRBV27,TRBD1,TGTGCCAGCAGTTTAGAAGTAGGGAGGACAGGCAAGACCTATAGCAATCAGCCCCAGCATTTT,CASSLEVGRTGKTYSNQPQHF
-,14,TRBJ2-2,TRBV18,-,TGTGCCAGCTCACCCCTCGTGGAAGCGGGGGAGCTGTTTTTT,CASSPLVEAGELFF
once,14,TRBJ2-6,TRBV11-3,-,TGTGCCAGCAGCTTAGATGGGGGGCGAGACAGGGCAACTTTC,CASSLDGGRDRATF
-,11,TRBJ2-7,TRBV6-5,-,TGTGCCAGCAGCCAGGGTCTCGAGCAGTACTTC,CASSQGLEQYF
-,14,TRBJ1-4,TRBV5-5,TRBD1,TGTGCCAGCAGCCCGGACAGGGCCAATGAAAAACTGTTTTTT,CASSPDRANEKLFF
-,17,TRBJ1-5,TRBV5-4,TRBD1,TGTGCCAGCAGCTTGAATACCCCAGGGGGGATAGGTCAGCCCCAGCATTTT,CASSLNTPGGIGQPQHF
-,17,TRBJ2-2,TRBV19,TRBD2,TGTGCCAGTAGTACCCTCTGGACTAGCGGGAGTACCGGGGAGCTGTTTTTT,CASSTLWTSGSTGELFF
-,14,TRBJ2-1,TRBV19,TRBD2,TGTGCCAGTAGTGGGGGACTAGCAGGGAATGAGCAGTTCTTC,CASSGGLAGNEQFF
-,15,TRBJ2-7,TRBV5-6,TRBD1,TGTGCCAGCAGTTCACGTAGGGGGCTCTTATACGAGCAGTACTTC,CASSSRRGLLYEQYF
once,14,TRBJ2-7,TRBV10-3,TRBD2,TGTGCCATCAGTGCTCTAGCGGGAGGAGGAGAGCAGTACTTC,CAISALAGGGEQYF
-,13,TRBJ1-5,TRBV19,-,TGTGCCAGTAGTATGGCAAGCAATCAGCCCCAGCATTTT,CASSMASNQPQHF
-,17,TRBJ2-3,TRBV13,TRBD2,TGTGCCAGCAGCTTAGGTCCAAGCGGGAGGGAAACAGATACGCAGTATTTT,CASSLGPSGRETDTQYF